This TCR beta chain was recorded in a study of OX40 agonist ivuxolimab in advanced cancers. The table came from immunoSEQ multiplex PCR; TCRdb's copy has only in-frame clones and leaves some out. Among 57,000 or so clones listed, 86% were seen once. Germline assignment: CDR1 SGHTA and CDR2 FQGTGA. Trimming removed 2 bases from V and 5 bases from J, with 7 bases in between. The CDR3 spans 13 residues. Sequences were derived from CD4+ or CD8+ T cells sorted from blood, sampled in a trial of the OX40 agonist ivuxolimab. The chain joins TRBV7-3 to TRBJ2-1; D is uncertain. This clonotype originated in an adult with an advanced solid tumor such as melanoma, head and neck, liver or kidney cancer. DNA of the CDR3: TGTGCCAGCAGCTTATCCCATAACAATGAGCAGTTCTTC. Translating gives CASSLSHNNEQFF.